These 19 T cell receptor beta chains came from one sample sequenced in a study of OX40 agonist ivuxolimab in advanced cancers. This table comes from immunoSEQ multiplex PCR, and its TCRdb copy is limited to in-frame clones, with some not included. Among 65,000 to 95,000 clones, 90% were seen once, and the ten largest hold under 0.35%. This specimen consisted of CD4+ or CD8+ T cells sorted from blood, obtained in a trial of the OX40 agonist ivuxolimab. Receptors were obtained from an adult with an advanced solid tumor such as melanoma, head and neck, liver or kidney cancer.

The sample holds one count of this clone. The CDR3 protein is CASSQGLVAGKETQYF. DNA for the CDR3: TGCGCCAGCAGCCAAGGTCTGGTAGCGGGGAAAGAGACCCAGTACTTC. This sequence joins TRBV4-1 and TRBJ2-5; 8 bases are shared with TRBD2. Germline values: CDR1 MGHRA, CDR2 YSYEKL. The trim removed 1 base at V and 3 bases at J, leaving 7 bases unmatched. CDR3 length: 16 amino acids.

The chain joins TRBV14 to TRBJ1-2; TRBD1 is a possible D gene (5 bases). Deletions cut 4 bases from V and 7 bases from J, with 10 bases between. In germline, CDR1 is SGHDN, CDR2 FVKESK. The CDR3 is 12 amino acids. This CDR3 is CASSPGWRGYTF. As DNA, the CDR3 is TGTGCCAGCAGCCCAGGGTGGCGTGGCTACACCTTC. Full variable domain (remainder filled in from reference TRBV14 and TRBJ1-2): EAGVTQFPSHSVIEKGQTVTLRCDPISGHDNLYWYRRVMGKEIKFLLHFVKESKQDESGMPNNRFLAERTGGTYSTLKVQPAELEDSGVYFCASSPGWRGYTFGSGTRLTVV.

The chain joins TRBV20-1 to TRBJ2-3, with D tentatively TRBD1 or TRBD2 (6 bases each). The CDR3 totals 11 residues. CDR1 is DFQATT and CDR2 is SNEGSKA in the germline V gene (reference sequence). V lost 5 bases to trimming and J lost 4 bases, with 7 bases between them. The CDR3 loop reads CSAGGPDTQYF. The CDR3 coding sequence is TGCAGTGCTGGGGGGCCAGATACGCAGTATTTT.

The chain has TRBV30 and TRBJ2-7; no definite D call. From germline, CDR1 is GTSNPN and CDR2 SVGIG (reference sequence). There are 12 residues in the CDR3. The V and J ends lost 4 bases and 2 bases respectively, with 9 bases between them. The CDR3 nucleotides are TGTGCCTGGAACCACAAACCCTACGAGCAGTACTTC. It specifies CAWNHKPYEQYF.

The J gene is TRBJ1-2, the V gene TRBV9; tentatively, D is TRBD1 (5 bases). The germline CDR1 and CDR2 sequences are SGDLS and YYNGEE. The CDR3 spans 13 residues. The germline V and J ends were trimmed by 5 bases and 6 bases, with 14 bases remaining between them. In DNA, the CDR3 is TGTGCCAGCAGTACGCAGGGTTTCCATGGCTACACCTTC. As protein: CASSTQGFHGYTF.

This chain connects TRBV5-4 to TRBJ2-1; TRBD1 agrees at 7 bases. V gave up 1 base and J gave up 9 bases; unmatched junction bases: 7. The CDR3 is made up of 14 amino acids. Germline V gene data show CDR1 as SGHNT and CDR2 as YYREEE (reference sequence). CDR3 bases: TGTGCCAGCAGCTTGAGACAGGGCCAAGGTGAGCAGTTCTTC. Its protein is CASSLRQGQGEQFF.

The rearrangement links TRBV19 to TRBJ1-5, with TRBD1 matching 8 bases. Germline lookup yields CDR1 LNHDA and CDR2 SQIVND (reference sequence). V dropped 6 bases and J dropped 0; count of bases not matched to a gene: 10. The CDR3 is 17 residues long. The DNA for the CDR3 is TGTGCCAGTAGGGAGGGACAGGTAATGTTTAGCAATCAGCCCCAGCATTTT. Amino acids: CASREGQVMFSNQPQHF. The full variable domain, completed using reference TRBV19 and TRBJ1-5, is DGGITQSPKYLFRKEGQNVTLSCEQNLNHDAMYWYRQDPGQGLRLIYYSQIVNDFQKGDIAEGYSVSREKKESFPLTVTSAQKNPTAFYLCASREGQVMFSNQPQHFGDGTRLSIL.

This clone was found once. J is TRBJ1-1 and V is TRBV5-8; D unclear. This CDR3 has 14 amino acids. The V gene's germline CDR1 is SGHTS and CDR2 YDEGEE. V was shortened by 4 bases and J by 1 base, with 11 bases between the two germline ends. The CDR3 bases are TGTGCCAGCAGCCCCGGAGGGAGGAACACTGAAGCTTTCTTT. It specifies CASSPGGRNTEAFF.

The chain carries TRBV5-6 and TRBJ2-2, with D possibly being TRBD1 (5 bases). There are 16 residues in the CDR3. Germline V CDR1 and CDR2: SGHDT, YYEEEE. The V end lost 4 bases, the J end lost 4 bases, and 17 bases lay between the germline ends. Here the CDR3 reads CASSGARPRVTGELFF. In DNA, the CDR3 is TGTGCCAGCAGCGGGGCCCGTCCCAGGGTCACCGGGGAGCTGTTTTTT.

The CDR3 protein is CASSMSQGDGYTF. CDR3 DNA sequence: TGTGCCAGCTCGATGAGTCAGGGCGATGGCTACACCTTC. The chain recombines TRBV18 with TRBJ1-2, with a weak D call TRBD1 (5 bases). The CDR3 loop spans 13 amino acids. Germline values: CDR1 KGHSH, CDR2 LQKENI. Trimming shortened V by 6 bases and J by 6 bases, and 14 bases separated the two germline ends. Full variable domain (rest looked up from reference TRBV18 and TRBJ1-2): NAGVMQNPRHLVRRRGQEARLRCSPMKGHSHVYWYRQLPEEGLKFMVYLQKENIIDESGMPKERFSAEFPKEGPSILRIQQVVRGDSAAYFCASSMSQGDGYTFGSGTRLTVV.

This chain links TRBV29-1 with TRBJ1-4; D ambiguous. Per the germline V gene, CDR1 is SQVTM and CDR2 is ANQGSEA. Trimming cost V 7 bases and J 2 bases, with 11 bases left between them. The CDR3 contains 13 residues. For the CDR3, the DNA is TGCAGCGCTCGAAGTGATACTAATGAAAAACTGTTTTTT. Its translation: CSARSDTNEKLFF.

The CDR3 region has the DNA TGTGCCAGCAGGCAGGGGACCGCGAACACCGGGGAGCTGTTTTTT. Amino acid sequence: CASRQGTANTGELFF. The chain recombines TRBV6-1 with TRBJ2-2; possibly TRBD1 for D (6 bases). This CDR3 has 15 amino acids. V lost 6 bases and J lost 0, with 11 bases in between. The germline V gene has CDR1 MNHNS and CDR2 SASEGT.

CDR3 DNA: TGTGCCAGCAGTTATTCGGGACAGGGAGGCTACGAGCAGTACTTC. This encodes CASSYSGQGGYEQYF. The V and J genes are TRBV6-5 and TRBJ2-7; 9 nucleotides align to TRBD1. The CDR3 is made up of 15 amino acids. The trim removed 3 bases at V and 3 bases at J, leaving 6 bases unmatched. Germline-derived CDR1 and CDR2 are MNHEY and SVGAGI.

Notes on this clone: The junction departs from germline at one end; a sequencing error may be responsible. The J gene is TRBJ1-5, the V gene TRBV5-6; D possibly corresponds to TRBD1 (5 bases). Looked up from germline, CDR1 is SGHDT and CDR2 is YYEEEE. CDR3 length: 14 residues. The CDR3 DNA is TGTGCCCGCAGCTTGGGGGGGGGCAATCAGCCCCAGCATTTT. Protein sequence: CARSLGGGNQPQHF.

CDR3 in amino acids: CASSPSGNTEAFF. The CDR3 DNA follows: TGTGCCAGCAGCCCCTCGGGGAACACTGAAGCTTTCTTT. The genes are TRBV11-3 and TRBJ1-1; D not resolved. The CDR3 is 13 amino acids. V was shortened by 5 bases and J by 1 base, with 8 bases between the two germline ends. Germline V gene sequence: CDR1 SGHNT, CDR2 YENEEA.

The DNA of the CDR3 is TGCGCCAGCAGCCAAGCTCCGATTAGCAATCAGCCCCAGCATTTT. Its protein is CASSQAPISNQPQHF. The V call is TRBV4-1, the J call TRBJ1-5; unclear D gene. There are 15 residues in the CDR3. CDR1 MGHRA and CDR2 YSYEKL come from the germline V gene. V lost 1 base, J lost 0 bases, and 7 bases lay in between.

The V gene is TRBV10-3, the J gene TRBJ2-3; D is uncertain. With 0 bases removed from V and 4 bases from J, the gap between germline ends came to 8 bases. Germline-derived CDR1 and CDR2 are ENHRY and SYGVKD. CDR3 length: 14 residues. In nucleotides, the CDR3 is TGTGCCATCAGTGAGTCTTTAGTTCCAGATACGCAGTATTTT. Translating it yields CAISESLVPDTQYF.

The chain combines TRBV30 with TRBJ1-6; 9 bases match TRBD1. Germline-derived CDR1 and CDR2 are GTSNPN and SVGIG (reference sequence). After removal of 5 bases from V and 0 bases from J, the junction contained 2 bases not matched to a gene. This CDR3 contains 15 residues. DNA for the CDR3: TGTGCCTGGGGGACAGGGAGCTCCTATAATTCACCCCTCCACTTT. This codes for CAWGTGSSYNSPLHF.

The J gene is TRBJ1-5, the V gene TRBV4-1; 9 positions agree with TRBD1. The CDR3 has 15 amino acids. Germline V lookup: CDR1 MGHRA, CDR2 YSYEKL. Trimming at V came to 5 bases and at J to 6 bases, leaving 8 bases not matched to a gene. In DNA form, the CDR3 reads TGCGCCAGCAGCTCATACAGGGGGCGCAGTCAGCCCCAGCATTTT. Amino acid sequence: CASSSYRGRSQPQHF.